These 30 T cell receptor beta chains were all obtained from the same sample, sequenced in a study of cytomegalovirus exposure and HLA in healthy donors. Primers for the PCR totalled 60 Vbeta and 13 Jbeta. Method: immunoSEQ multiplex PCR; TCRdb's copy keeps in-frame clones and lacks some. The data contain approximately 100,000 clones, 75% to 85% of them singletons. Material for sequencing was PBMCs. These receptors came from a woman aged 18-29 years in good health and CMV-seronegative.

A few counts support this clone. The chain recombines TRBV5-6 with TRBJ2-3; 8 bases agree with TRBD1. The V gene end was trimmed by 0 bases and the J gene end by 2 bases; junction bases not matched to a gene: 8. This CDR3 comprises 17 residues. Germline CDR1 is SGHDT and CDR2 is YYEEEE. CDR3 DNA sequence: TGTGCCAGCAGCTTGGGGGGACAGGTCCTAACCACAGATACGCAGTATTTT. It yields the protein CASSLGGQVLTTDTQYF.

This sequence joins TRBV30 and TRBJ2-7; D is perhaps TRBD2 (6 bases). The CDR3 length is 15 residues. CDR1 and CDR2 (germline): GTSNPN, SVGIG (reference sequence). V lost 0 bases, J lost 2 bases, and 14 bases lay in between. The CDR3 DNA follows: TGTGCCTGGAGTGTGCGTGGGACTTTACCCTACGAGCAGTACTTC. As protein: CAWSVRGTLPYEQYF.

The chain has TRBV6-5 and TRBJ2-6; D is unclear. The CDR3 is 14 amino acids. Germline V CDR1 and CDR2: MNHEY, SVGAGI. Trimming left V 5 bases short and J 0 bases short, with 5 bases between. Written as DNA, the CDR3 is TGTGCCAGCAGTGAGTACTCTGGGGCCAACGTCCTGACTTTC. It translates to CASSEYSGANVLTF.

The chain recombines TRBV6-1 with TRBJ2-1; 9 positions agree with TRBD1. The CDR3 contains 15 residues. The germline CDR1 and CDR2 sequences are MNHNS and SASEGT. The junction had 6 bases not matched to a gene; V was cut back by 4 bases and J by 5 bases. This chain's CDR3 is CASSASGTGHNEQFF. The DNA of the CDR3 is TGTGCCAGCAGTGCGTCCGGGACAGGGCACAATGAGCAGTTCTTC.

The CDR3 loop is CASSLGQFGMTEQFF. CDR3 bases: TGTGCCAGCAGCCTCGGACAGTTCGGGATGACTGAGCAGTTCTTC. V and J are TRBV7-3 and TRBJ2-1; D possibly corresponds to TRBD1 (6 bases). The CDR3 is made up of 15 amino acids. CDR1 and CDR2 from the germline V gene are SGHTA and FQGTGA. Trimming shortened V by 5 bases and J by 9 bases, and 20 bases separated the two germline ends.

The chain is built from TRBV5-1 and TRBJ2-6; D gene unclear. This CDR3 region has 16 residues. V lost 0 bases and J 4 bases, leaving 11 bases between the germline ends. CDR1 is SGHRS and CDR2 is YFSETQ in the germline V gene. Here the CDR3 reads CASSLEAFVGANVLTF. CDR3 in DNA: TGCGCCAGCAGCTTGGAAGCGTTCGTGGGGGCCAACGTCCTGACTTTC.

The chain recombines TRBV27 with TRBJ2-7; 7 bases map to TRBD1. CDR1 is MNHEY and CDR2 is SMNVEV in the germline V gene (reference sequence). The CDR3 is 14 residues long. Unmatched junction bases numbered 4, after V lost 1 base and J lost 4 bases. CDR3 nucleotides: TGTGCCAGCAGTTTATACCAGGGGGTATACGAGCAGTACTTC. It is translated as CASSLYQGVYEQYF.

The gene calls are TRBV15 and TRBJ2-5, with 10 bases fitting TRBD2. Trimming cost V 6 bases and J 5 bases; bases outside gene matches: 12. Germline-derived CDR1 and CDR2 are LNHNV and YYDKDF (reference sequence). The CDR3 totals 16 residues. The DNA for the CDR3 is TGTGCCACCAGGGTATCTAGCGGGGGTTCACGCGAGACCCAGTACTTC. Its translation is CATRVSSGGSRETQYF.

The chain combines TRBV6-6 with TRBJ1-2; TRBD1 agrees at 7 bases. Germline CDR1 reads MNHNY; CDR2 reads SVGAGI (reference sequence). This CDR3 has 16 amino acids. J lost 4 bases, V lost 2 bases, and 10 bases had no gene match. The CDR3 here is CASSYPTRQGGYGYTF. The CDR3 region has the DNA TGTGCCAGCAGTTACCCCACCCGACAGGGCGGCTATGGCTACACCTTC.

The chain uses TRBV5-6 and TRBJ1-3, with D possibly matching TRBD1 (6 bases). In germline, CDR1 is SGHDT, CDR2 YYEEEE. The CDR3 length is 15 residues. V was cut by 0 bases and J by 4 bases, with 11 bases left in between. In DNA form, the CDR3 reads TGTGCCAGCAGCTTGGACAGGGCAGGAGGAAACACCATATATTTT. This gives the protein CASSLDRAGGNTIYF.

The J gene is TRBJ2-3, the V gene TRBV5-4; TRBD2 matches 15 bases. The CDR3 extends over 18 amino acids. Germline V CDR1 and CDR2: SGHNT, YYREEE (reference sequence). The ends lost 4 bases at V and 1 base at J; junction bases unmatched: 7. The CDR3 coding sequence is TGTGCCAGCAGCCGGGGACTAGCGGGGGGCCTTGGCACAGATACGCAGTATTTT. This encodes CASSRGLAGGLGTDTQYF. Together with reference TRBV5-4 and TRBJ2-3, the CDR3 gives the full variable domain: ETGVTQSPTHLIKTRGQQVTLRCSSQSGHNTVSWYQQALGQGPQFIFQYYREEENGRGNFPPRFSGLQFPNYSSELNVNALELDDSALYLCASSRGLAGGLGTDTQYFGPGTRLTVL.

This clone was counted only a few times. The chain joins TRBV29-1 to TRBJ1-1; D call uncertain. The germline V gene encodes CDR1 SQVTM and CDR2 ANQGSEA. The CDR3 totals 13 residues. Trimming pared 6 bases from V and 5 bases from J, leaving 16 bases between. The CDR3, as DNA: TGCAGCGTACTACCTCCGGGGAGGACTGAAGCTTTCTTT. Translating it yields CSVLPPGRTEAFF. Using reference TRBV29-1 and TRBJ1-1 for the parts outside the CDR3, the full variable domain is SAVISQKPSRDICQRGTSLTIQCQVDSQVTMMFWYRQQPGQSLTLIATANQGSEATYESGFVIDKFPISRPNLTFSTLTVSNMSPEDSSIYLCSVLPPGRTEAFFGQGTRLTVV.

This clone was seen only a few times. V and J are TRBV28 and TRBJ2-7; D is uncertain. Germline V gives CDR1 MDHEN, CDR2 SYDVKM. V gave up 7 bases and J gave up 0 bases, with 10 bases separating them. The CDR3 is 13 amino acids. This CDR3 is CASKTESSYEQYF. CDR3 in DNA: TGTGCCAGCAAGACGGAGAGCTCCTACGAGCAGTACTTC.

The chain joins TRBV7-2 to TRBJ1-6; maybe TRBD1 (6 bases). V was trimmed by 3 bases and J by 8 bases, leaving 14 bases between them. This CDR3 has 15 residues. The germline V gene encodes CDR1 SGHTA and CDR2 FQGNSA. This CDR3 is CASSLTGTRDSPLHF. The CDR3 region has the DNA TGTGCCAGCAGCTTGACCGGGACACGGGATTCACCCCTCCACTTT. Full variable domain (outside the CDR3, taken from reference TRBV7-2 and TRBJ1-6): GAGVSQSPSNKVTEKGKDVELRCDPISGHTALYWYRQSLGQGLEFLIYFQGNSAPDKSGLPSDRFSAERTGGSVSTLTIQRTQQEDSAVYLCASSLTGTRDSPLHFGNGTRLTVT.

The V call is TRBV6-6, the J call TRBJ1-6, with TRBD1 as a possible D gene (6 bases). CDR1 and CDR2 (germline): MNHNY, SVGAGI (reference sequence). CDR3 size: 13 residues. V lost 9 bases and J 9 bases, leaving 15 bases between the germline ends. The CDR3 bases are TGTGCCAGTGGCCGAGGGGGTGGTTCACCCCTCCACTTT. It is translated as CASGRGGGSPLHF.

The V and J genes are TRBV6-1 and TRBJ2-7; D gene ambiguous. Germline CDR1 and CDR2: MNHNS and SASEGT. The V end was cut by 0 bases, the J end by 2 bases, with 11 bases between. The CDR3 loop spans 15 amino acids. The DNA for the CDR3 is TGTGCCAGCAGTGAAGCCGTCCGGGTCCCCTACGAGCAGTACTTC. Translating gives CASSEAVRVPYEQYF.

This clone was counted once. J is TRBJ2-5 and V is TRBV5-1; 8 bases are shared with TRBD2. Judging by the DNA end, TRBJ2-7 fits better; the J call may be wrong. This CDR3 contains 17 residues. The V gene's germline CDR1 is SGHRS and CDR2 YFSETQ. CDR3 region: CASSLGRGLAGSYEQYF. CDR3 DNA: TGCGCCAGCAGCTTGGGGCGGGGCCTAGCGGGCTCCTACGAGCAGTACTTC.

The gene calls are TRBV6-5 and TRBJ2-5, with D possibly being TRBD2 (5 bases). Germline CDR1 is MNHEY and CDR2 is SVGAGI. V was cut by 2 bases and J by 2 bases, with 9 bases left in between. This CDR3 contains 14 residues. DNA of the CDR3: TGTGCCAGCAGTTACGTCAGGACTCAAGAGACCCAGTACTTC. This gives the protein CASSYVRTQETQYF.

The V gene is TRBV7-3, the J gene TRBJ2-1; 10 positions match TRBD2. The trim removed 5 bases at V and 8 bases at J, leaving 9 bases unmatched. Germline CDR1 SGHTA, CDR2 FQGTGA. The CDR3 runs 15 residues. The CDR3 coding sequence is TGTGCCAGCAGCGAGAGCGGGGGGGCGCCCTATGAGCAGTTCTTC. Protein product: CASSESGGAPYEQFF.

The rearrangement uses TRBV6-1 and TRBJ2-1, with D tentatively TRBD1 (5 bases). There are 12 residues in the CDR3. CDR1 is MNHNS and CDR2 is SASEGT in the germline V gene. Trimming removed 3 bases from V and 6 bases from J, with 6 bases in between. In nucleotides, the CDR3 is TGTGCCAGCAGTGAGGGGCGCAATGAGCAGTTCTTC. Translation: CASSEGRNEQFF.

This CDR3 reads CAWSVRAGTVVRGTEAFF. CDR3 coding DNA: TGTGCCTGGAGTGTACGGGCGGGCACAGTCGTACGGGGGACTGAAGCTTTCTTT. The chain employs TRBV30 and TRBJ1-1; D is perhaps TRBD1 (5 bases). Germline values: CDR1 GTSNPN, CDR2 SVGIG (reference sequence). V gave up 0 bases and J gave up 5 bases, with 25 bases separating them. The CDR3 runs to 18 residues. Combining the CDR3 with reference TRBV30 and TRBJ1-1 gives the whole variable domain SQTIHQWPATLVQPVGSPLSLECTVEGTSNPNLYWYRQAAGRGLQLLFYSVGIGQISSEVPQNLSASRPQDRQFILSSKKLLLSDSGFYLCAWSVRAGTVVRGTEAFFGQGTRLTVV.

The J gene is TRBJ1-5, the V gene TRBV28; TRBD1 is a possible D gene (5 bases). From germline, CDR1 is MDHEN and CDR2 SYDVKM. V was cut by 6 bases and J by 5 bases, with 14 bases left in between. The CDR3 is made up of 14 amino acids. CDR3 bases: TGTGCCAGCAGGACCGCGGGGGGGTATCAGCCCCAGCATTTT. Translating gives CASRTAGGYQPQHF.

The chain joins TRBV7-8 to TRBJ1-1; D is uncertain. CDR3 size: 14 residues. Per the germline V gene, CDR1 is SGHVS and CDR2 is FQNEAQ. The V end was cut by 6 bases, the J end by 2 bases, with 13 bases between. CDR3 sequence (DNA): TGTGCCAGCAGGGCGGGAGGGATTAACACTGAAGCTTTCTTT. Its translation is CASRAGGINTEAFF.

The J gene is TRBJ2-3, the V gene TRBV5-1, with D perhaps matching TRBD2 (5 bases). CDR1 is SGHRS, CDR2 YFSETQ, per germline. Trimming removed 1 base at V and 4 bases at J, with 16 bases between. CDR3 length equals 16 residues. The CDR3 loop is CASSLLSSKASDTQYF. CDR3 coding DNA: TGCGCCAGCAGCTTGTTGTCTAGCAAAGCATCAGATACGCAGTATTTT. The variable domain in full, completed from reference TRBV5-1 and TRBJ2-3, reads KAGVTQTPRYLIKTRGQQVTLSCSPISGHRSVSWYQQTPGQGLQFLFEYFSETQRNKGNFPGRFSGRQFSNSRSEMNVSTLELGDSALYLCASSLLSSKASDTQYFGPGTRLTVL.

This chain links TRBV5-6 with TRBJ1-1, with D possibly matching TRBD1 (5 bases). The V gene's germline CDR1 is SGHDT and CDR2 YYEEEE. V lost 2 bases and J lost 3, with 11 bases in between. This CDR3 has 14 amino acids. The CDR3 loop is CASSFVGAYTEAFF. The CDR3 nucleotides are TGTGCCAGCAGCTTCGTAGGGGCATACACTGAAGCTTTCTTT.

With respect to this clone: At the DNA level, this CDR3 is encoded by other sequences in the same sample as well. This chain joins TRBV5-4 and TRBJ2-5, with D perhaps matching TRBD1 (5 bases). CDR1 is SGHNT and CDR2 is YYREEE in the germline V gene (reference sequence). The CDR3 totals 14 residues. Trimming cost V 1 base and J 2 bases, with 9 bases left between them. The CDR3: CASSLRGLQETQYF. For the CDR3, the DNA is TGTGCCAGCAGCTTGAGGGGCCTACAAGAGACCCAGTACTTC. Drawing the rest from reference TRBV5-4 and TRBJ2-5, the complete variable domain is ETGVTQSPTHLIKTRGQQVTLRCSSQSGHNTVSWYQQALGQGPQFIFQYYREEENGRGNFPPRFSGLQFPNYSSELNVNALELDDSALYLCASSLRGLQETQYFGPGTRLLVL.

The V call is TRBV21-1, the J call TRBJ2-7; no check of the table's D call, TRBD1, against the DNA was made. TRBV21-1 is assigned pseudogene status. The CDR3 length is 16 residues. The CDR3 sequence: CASSKVTEESSYEQYF. The CDR3 region has the DNA TGTGCCAGCAGCAAAGTAACAGAAGAGAGCTCCTACGAGCAGTACTTC.

This chain connects TRBV4-3 to TRBJ2-1; perhaps TRBD2 as D (6 bases). The CDR3 is made up of 16 amino acids. The V gene lost 3 bases and the J gene lost 2 bases, with 14 bases spanning the gap. CDR1 LGHNA and CDR2 YSLEER come from the germline V gene. CDR3 sequence: CASSHDLATPYNEQFF. DNA for the CDR3: TGCGCCAGCAGCCACGATCTAGCGACCCCCTACAATGAGCAGTTCTTC.

J is TRBJ2-4 and V is TRBV7-2; the match to TRBD2 covers 10 bases. With 1 base clipped from V and 8 bases from J, the junction kept 8 bases outside the gene matches. This CDR3 contains 16 residues. The germline V gene has CDR1 SGHTA and CDR2 FQGNSA. The CDR3 loop is CASSLEAGGGVDIQYF. CDR3 nucleotide sequence: TGTGCCAGCAGCTTAGAAGCGGGAGGGGGGGTGGACATTCAGTACTTC.

The chain is built from TRBV10-3 and TRBJ2-5, with 8 positions matching TRBD2. V dropped 2 bases and J dropped 5; count of bases not matched to a gene: 13. Germline assignment: CDR1 ENHRY and CDR2 SYGVKD. CDR3 length equals 17 residues. The CDR3 spells CAISEGVAGKEGETQYF. DNA for the CDR3: TGTGCCATCAGTGAGGGTGTAGCGGGGAAAGAGGGGGAGACCCAGTACTTC.